A single sample gave rise to the 21 T cell receptor beta chains below, sequenced in a study of a mutant IDH1 vaccine in newly diagnosed glioma. Their recognized antigens are unknown. Time point defined: week 11, during vaccination. Alongside topical imiquimod, each dose of vaccine comprised 300 ug of mutant IDH1 20-mer peptide. This table comes from immunoSEQ multiplex PCR, and its TCRdb copy is limited to in-frame clones, with some not included. In the table there are approximately 40,000 clones, 84% of which are singletons. Sequencing used PBMCs, obtained from a glioma patient whose treatment included an IDH1 peptide vaccine. These receptors were obtained from a man aged 40-50 years with glioma.

The genes are TRBV4-2 and TRBJ2-4; 8 bases align to TRBD2. Germline V gives CDR1 LGHNA, CDR2 YNFKEQ. Germline trimming cut 3 bases from V and 7 bases from J; bases unmatched to any gene: 17. CDR3 size: 18 residues. The CDR3 region has the DNA TGTGCCAGCAGCCACAAAAAGGGAATACGGGAGGGCCGGAACATTCAGTACTTC. Its translation: CASSHKKGIREGRNIQYF.

About this clone: One end of the junction fails to match germline, which may point to a read error. This sequence joins TRBV11-3 and TRBJ2-1; D not resolved. The germline V gene has CDR1 SGHNT and CDR2 YENEEA. The CDR3 covers 13 residues. The CDR3 spells CASSLSSYDEQFF. The CDR3 DNA reads TGTGCCAGCAGCTTAAGCTCCTACGATGAGCAGTTCTTC.

This clone occurred once. The V call is TRBV19, the J call TRBJ1-4, with unresolved D. Per germline, CDR1 LNHDA and CDR2 SQIVND (reference sequence). V lost 6 bases and J lost 8, with 16 bases in between. CDR3 size: 14 residues. The CDR3 DNA sequence: TGTGCCAGTAGATACAGAGAATTTAGCGAAAAACTGTTTTTT. Translating it yields CASRYREFSEKLFF.

This chain connects TRBV11-2 to TRBJ2-7; 10 nucleotides agree with TRBD2. V trimming: 4 bases; J trimming: 0 bases; junction bases outside the gene matches: 3. The CDR3 totals 15 residues. Germline V gene data show CDR1 as SGHAT and CDR2 as FQNNGV. The CDR3, as DNA: TGTGCCAGCAGCTCTAGCGGGAGCCACTCCTACGAGCAGTACTTC. Protein sequence: CASSSSGSHSYEQYF. Full variable domain (rest looked up from reference TRBV11-2 and TRBJ2-7): EAGVAQSPRYKIIEKRQSVAFWCNPISGHATLYWYQQILGQGPKLLIQFQNNGVVDDSQLPKDRFSAERLKGVDSTLKIQPAKLEDSAVYLCASSSSGSHSYEQYFGPGTRLTVT.

This clone was counted once. This chain links TRBV7-8 with TRBJ1-5, with D possibly being TRBD1 (6 bases). The CDR3 is 15 amino acids. Germline-derived CDR1 and CDR2 are SGHVS and FQNEAQ. Trimming removed 2 bases at V and 5 bases at J, with 13 bases between. The CDR3 nucleotides are TGTGCCAGCAGCTTAACGGACAGTCGCCATCAGCCCCAGCATTTT. It translates to CASSLTDSRHQPQHF.

The CDR3 sequence is CASTLRAGGLYEQYF. The CDR3 coding sequence is TGTGCCAGCACCCTGAGAGCGGGAGGGCTCTACGAGCAGTACTTC. This chain links TRBV27 with TRBJ2-7; TRBD2 agrees at 10 bases. Germline loops: CDR1 MNHEY, CDR2 SMNVEV (reference sequence). This CDR3 contains 15 residues. V was pared by 7 bases and J by 3 bases, with 9 bases of the junction left unmatched.

The chain combines TRBV5-5 with TRBJ2-7; D ambiguous. This CDR3 region has 14 residues. CDR1 SGHKS and CDR2 YYEKEE come from the germline V gene (reference sequence). Deletions cut 4 bases from V and 2 bases from J, with 13 bases between. The CDR3 coding sequence is TGTGCCAGCAGCACCCTGGCGAACGCCTACGAGCAGTACTTC. It specifies CASSTLANAYEQYF.

The chain carries TRBV4-1 and TRBJ2-6, with D possibly being TRBD1 (7 bases). With 2 bases removed from V and 4 bases from J, the gap between germline ends came to 15 bases. Per germline, CDR1 MGHRA and CDR2 YSYEKL. This CDR3 spans 17 amino acids. CDR3 sequence (DNA): TGCGCCAGCAGCCAACGGACAGGAGGGCTCGGGGCCAACGTCCTGACTTTC. Residues: CASSQRTGGLGANVLTF.

This clone was recorded only once. The chain combines TRBV9 with TRBJ2-7, with D unresolved. CDR1 and CDR2 from the germline V gene are SGDLS and YYNGEE. V was pared by 3 bases and J by 1 base, with 17 bases between. The CDR3 loop spans 16 amino acids. CDR3 sequence (DNA): TGTGCCAGCAGCGGGCAGGCCAACCTGGATTCCTACGAGCAGTACTTC. Protein product: CASSGQANLDSYEQYF. Looking up the rest from reference TRBV9 and TRBJ2-7 gives the full variable domain: DSGVTQTPKHLITATGQRVTLRCSPRSGDLSVYWYQQSLDQGLQFLIQYYNGEERAKGNILERFSAQQFPDLHSELNLSSLELGDSALYFCASSGQANLDSYEQYFGPGTRLTVT.

This clone has just one count. The chain carries TRBV4-2 and TRBJ2-7, with D possibly being TRBD1 or TRBD2 (5 bases each). This CDR3 contains 13 residues. CDR1 LGHNA and CDR2 YNFKEQ come from the germline V gene. The V gene lost 4 bases and the J gene lost 5 bases, with 12 bases spanning the gap. CDR3 DNA sequence: TGTGCCAGCAGCCCGGGGAGAGGGGACGAGCAGTACTTC. This encodes CASSPGRGDEQYF.

The genes are TRBV19 and TRBJ1-4, with D tentatively TRBD1 (5 bases). The germline CDR1 and CDR2 sequences are LNHDA and SQIVND (reference sequence). V was clipped by 2 bases and J by 8 bases, with 18 bases between them. There are 16 residues in the CDR3. In nucleotides, the CDR3 is TGTGCCAGTAGTATACATCGGCCAGGGCCAGGAGAAAAACTGTTTTTT. It specifies CASSIHRPGPGEKLFF.

The chain employs TRBV7-2 and TRBJ1-5; maybe TRBD1 (5 bases). V was cut by 0 bases and J by 6 bases, with 12 bases left in between. The germline V gene has CDR1 SGHTA and CDR2 FQGNSA. The CDR3 sequence is 15 residues long. DNA of the CDR3: TGTGCCAGCAGCTTAGCGCTGGGGGGACGTCAGCCCCAGCATTTT. Translated: CASSLALGGRQPQHF.

The chain employs TRBV5-4 and TRBJ2-1, with D perhaps matching TRBD1 or TRBD2 (5 bases each). Germline CDR1 SGHNT, CDR2 YYREEE (reference sequence). This CDR3 is built from 13 residues. Between the trimmed V and J ends, which lost 4 bases and 7 bases, there was a span of 12 bases. CDR3 sequence (DNA): TGTGCCAGCAGCCCGGGACCTACGAATGAGCAGTTCTTC. Residues: CASSPGPTNEQFF.

V gene TRBV5-5 combines with J gene TRBJ2-7; 7 nucleotides line up with TRBD1. Trimming at V came to 4 bases and at J to 7 bases, leaving 5 bases not matched to a gene. This CDR3 has 12 residues. The germline CDR1 and CDR2 sequences are SGHKS and YYEKEE (reference sequence). The CDR3 DNA follows: TGTGCCAGCAGCGACAGGGTGGGGGAGCAGTACTTC. This sequence encodes CASSDRVGEQYF.

V usage is TRBV4-2 and J usage is TRBJ2-5; D remains unclear. The CDR3 loop spans 12 amino acids. Germline values: CDR1 LGHNA, CDR2 YNFKEQ. With 0 bases removed from V and 4 bases from J, the gap between germline ends came to 3 bases. Written as DNA, the CDR3 is TGTGCCAGCAGCCAAGATCGAGAGACCCAGTACTTC. Encoded protein: CASSQDRETQYF.

The chain recombines TRBV28 with TRBJ1-2; the D gene is possibly TRBD1 (5 bases). Germline CDR1 reads MDHEN; CDR2 reads SYDVKM. V lost 6 bases to trimming and J lost 7 bases, with 12 bases between them. The CDR3 totals 12 residues. The DNA of the CDR3 is TGTGCCAGCAGGAGAGGGGTGGGTGGCTACACCTTC. Protein: CASRRGVGGYTF.

This chain links TRBV28 with TRBJ2-7; TRBD2 matches at 10 bases. V shed 8 bases and J 3 bases; nucleotides not matched to a gene: 4. Germline V gene lookup returns CDR1 MDHEN and CDR2 SYDVKM. This CDR3 contains 13 residues. CDR3 coding DNA: TGTGCCAGCTTGACTAGCGGGTTCTACGAGCAGTACTTC. It codes for CASLTSGFYEQYF.

The chain is built from TRBV7-9 and TRBJ2-3, with D maybe TRBD2 (5 bases). Germline V gene sequence: CDR1 SEHNR, CDR2 FQNEAQ (reference sequence). V dropped 3 bases and J dropped 5 bases, with 12 bases sitting between them. This CDR3 has 14 amino acids. The CDR3: CASSLLSGKDTQYF. In DNA, the CDR3 is TGTGCCAGCAGCTTGTTGTCCGGGAAAGATACGCAGTATTTT.

About this clone itself: Additional DNA sequences in this sample encode the identical CDR3. The chain has TRBV11-3 and TRBJ2-2; no clear D gene. The CDR3 runs to 14 residues. Germline loops: CDR1 SGHNT, CDR2 YENEEA. V lost 0 bases, J lost 5 bases, and 7 bases lay in between. The CDR3 is CASSLDSLTGELFF. In DNA form, the CDR3 reads TGTGCCAGCAGCTTAGATTCCCTTACCGGGGAGCTGTTTTTT.

In this sample, this clone turned up once. The gene calls are TRBV7-8 and TRBJ2-5; TRBD1 matches 9 bases. This CDR3 has 13 residues. Germline V gives CDR1 SGHVS, CDR2 FQNEAQ. V lost 5 bases, J lost 4 bases, and 2 bases stayed unmatched. CDR3 protein: CASSPGQGETQYF. The DNA of the CDR3 is TGTGCCAGCAGCCCGGGACAGGGAGAGACCCAGTACTTC.

The V call is TRBV5-1, the J call TRBJ2-7; a weak D match, TRBD2 (5 bases). From germline, CDR1 is SGHRS and CDR2 YFSETQ. This CDR3 is 13 amino acids long. V lost 5 bases and J lost 3, with 12 bases in between. The CDR3 DNA reads TGCGCCAGCAGGAGCGGAGTCCTCTACGAGCAGTACTTC. Translated, it gives CASRSGVLYEQYF.